This TCR beta chain emerged from a study of blood T cell repertoires in COVID-19 (TCRdb year 2020). As for the study more broadly: Samples covering the acute and convalescent phases of COVID-19 were provided by collaborators in the United States, Italy and Spain. The prospective study material was composed of cDNA or gDNA derived from T cells, B-cell-depleted T cells, or PBMCs. Deeply sampled blood TCRbeta repertoires from subjects exposed to, actively infected with, or recovered from COVID-19 were included in the dataset. The repertoires were released in a freely available public database meant as a resource for research on the immune response to SARS-CoV-2. The samples were drawn from two sources: the first 160 participants of the ongoing ImmuneRACE study, and some 1,300 subjects contributed by 6 global collaborators. The sample metadata nearly always contained a de-identified subject ID, COVID-19 status, age in years and sex. HLA class I and class II types, where available, came from metadata supplied by the sample provider rather than from assay-based typing. What the research found in general, with its limitations: The amount of clinical and demographic metadata varied by source and participant and was provided uncurated.

This clone was counted a single time. Which antigen it targets is not known. No base quality values were provided; no much bigger clone lies one nucleotide off. TCRbeta CDR3 regions were amplified from genomic DNA by means of the immunoSEQ Assay, a bias-controlled multiplex PCR. On the authors' methods: The number of nucleated cells in each sample was estimated by amplification of reference gene primers within the assay. To quantify the absolute abundance of each unique TCRbeta CDR3 rearrangement, sequence reads were collapsed and filtered. For each sample, productive Simpson clonality was calculated as the square root of Simpson's diversity index over productive rearrangements. TCRdb took this table from immuneACCESS and kept in-frame rearrangements with V and J called. Such tables lack part of the clones; where checked against another copy, unresolved V genes explain under half of the gap, and the rest is unexplained. V, J and clone size are taken as reported in that table, and D and trimming were inferred from the DNA itself. The sample table holds 250,000 or so clones, of which over 65% were seen once. Together, the top ten hold about 3.1% of the sample.

Whole blood was collected in K2EDTA tubes by collaborating institutions according to the institutions' own protocols. For TCRbeta analysis, collaborators shipped samples in one of three forms: frozen whole blood, isolated PBMCs, or DNA extracted from either of those sample types. Source material: peripheral blood. This TCR was recovered from a woman aged 80 or older with acute or convalescent COVID-19.

The DNA sequence is given as TGCAGTGCTAGTCGGACTAGCGGGGGTCAAGAGACCCAGTACTTC. Its protein reads: CSASRTSGGQETQYF. The rearranged segments are TRBV20-1 and TRBJ2-5; 13 middle bases align to TRBD2. V is pruned by 3 bases and J by 2 bases, leaving 3 bases of the junction without a gene match. Including the terminal cysteine and phenylalanine, the CDR3 comprises 15 residues. The only DNA kept is the CDR3, 45 bases in frame from the first base. CDR1 and CDR2 (DFQATT, SNEGSKA) derive from the germline V gene (reference sequence).